This T cell receptor beta chain was recovered during a study of early T cells in non-severe SARS-CoV-2 infection. Looking at the study overall: The study sequenced bulk RNA from unsorted whole blood, with chains unpaired.

Attached unique molecular identifiers marked individual cDNA molecules. TCRdb used MiXCR to reprocess the 5' RACE reads, holding one entry per CDR3 protein. This table holds around 33,000 distinct CDR3 sequences, 5.5% to 7.5% found once. The CDR3 runs 16 residues. V was clipped by 3 bases and J by 4 bases; unmatched bases: 7. This clonotype was observed at least ten times. The receptor was derived from an adult who was a healthcare worker with PCR-confirmed SARS-CoV-2 infection or an uninfected control (not recorded which). Sequencing input: whole blood. This chain connects TRBV12-3 or TRBV12-4 to TRBJ1-2; 11 bases agree with TRBD1. This CDR3 is CASSFGTGGSSYGYTF. In nucleotides, the CDR3 is TGTGCCAGCAGTTTTGGGACAGGGGGTAGTAGCTATGGCTACACCTTC.